This T cell receptor beta chain was recovered during a study of human CD4 T cells and Enterobacteriaceae. Germline V CDR1 and CDR2: LNHDA, SQIVND (reference sequence). Trimming stripped 4 bases from V and 5 bases from J, with 14 bases between. CDR3 size: 14 residues. Ex vivo total memory CD4+ samples were deeply sequenced, detecting one cell in 200,000. Sequencing used immunoSEQ multiplex PCR; TCRdb keeps in-frame clones, though not all of them. The sample lists about 25,000 clones, roughly 80% occurring once. Memory CD4+ T cells were sorted as all CD4+ cells except CD45RA+CCR7+CD95- naive cells, over 95% pure.

Source material: memory CD4+ T cells from blood. The TCR comes from a human donor in good health. The chain carries TRBV19 and TRBJ1-1; D gene uncertain. CDR3 nucleotide sequence: TGTGCCAGTAGTACCGGATCACCCGGTACTGAAGCTTTCTTT. Its translation: CASSTGSPGTEAFF.